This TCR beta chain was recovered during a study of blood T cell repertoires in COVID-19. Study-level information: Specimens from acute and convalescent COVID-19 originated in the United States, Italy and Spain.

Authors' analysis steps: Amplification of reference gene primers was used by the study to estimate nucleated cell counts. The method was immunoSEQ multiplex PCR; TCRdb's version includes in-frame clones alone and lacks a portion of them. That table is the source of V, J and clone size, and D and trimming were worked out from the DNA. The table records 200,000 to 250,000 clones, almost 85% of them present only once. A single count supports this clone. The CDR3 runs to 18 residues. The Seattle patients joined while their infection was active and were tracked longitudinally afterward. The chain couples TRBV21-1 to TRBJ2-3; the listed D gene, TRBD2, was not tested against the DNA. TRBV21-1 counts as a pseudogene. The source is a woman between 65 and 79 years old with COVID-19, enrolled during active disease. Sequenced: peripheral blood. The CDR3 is CASSKEMAGAACTDTQYF. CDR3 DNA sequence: TGTGCCAGCAGCAAAGAAATGGCGGGAGCCGCCTGCACAGATACGCAGTATTTT.